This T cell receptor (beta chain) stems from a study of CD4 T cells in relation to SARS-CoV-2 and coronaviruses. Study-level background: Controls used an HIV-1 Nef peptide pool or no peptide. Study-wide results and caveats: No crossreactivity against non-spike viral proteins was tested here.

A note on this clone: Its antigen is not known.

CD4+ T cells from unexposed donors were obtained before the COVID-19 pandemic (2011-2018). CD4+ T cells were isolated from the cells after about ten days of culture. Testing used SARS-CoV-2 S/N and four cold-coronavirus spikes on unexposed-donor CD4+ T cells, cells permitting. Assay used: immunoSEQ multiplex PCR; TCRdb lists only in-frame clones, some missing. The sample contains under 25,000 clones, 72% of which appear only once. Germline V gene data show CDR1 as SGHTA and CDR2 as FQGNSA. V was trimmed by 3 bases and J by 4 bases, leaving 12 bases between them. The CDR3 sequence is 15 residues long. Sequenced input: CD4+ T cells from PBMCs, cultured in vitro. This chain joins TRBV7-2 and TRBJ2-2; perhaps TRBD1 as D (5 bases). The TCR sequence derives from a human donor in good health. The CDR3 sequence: CASSFDRNPTGELFF. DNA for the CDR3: TGTGCCAGCAGCTTTGACAGAAACCCCACCGGGGAGCTGTTTTTT.